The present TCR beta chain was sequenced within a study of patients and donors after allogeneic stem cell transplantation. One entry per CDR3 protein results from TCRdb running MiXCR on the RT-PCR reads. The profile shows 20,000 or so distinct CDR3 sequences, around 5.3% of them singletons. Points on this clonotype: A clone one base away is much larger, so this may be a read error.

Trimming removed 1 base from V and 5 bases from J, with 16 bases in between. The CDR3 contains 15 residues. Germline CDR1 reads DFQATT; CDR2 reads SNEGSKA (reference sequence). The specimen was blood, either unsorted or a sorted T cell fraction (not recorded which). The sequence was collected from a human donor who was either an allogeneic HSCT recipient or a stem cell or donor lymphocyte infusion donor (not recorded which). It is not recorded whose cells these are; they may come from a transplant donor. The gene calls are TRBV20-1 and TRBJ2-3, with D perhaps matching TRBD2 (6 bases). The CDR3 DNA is TGCAGTGCTAGAGGGTTGGCGGGAAAGGGAGATACGCAGTATTTT. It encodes CSARGLAGKGDTQYF.